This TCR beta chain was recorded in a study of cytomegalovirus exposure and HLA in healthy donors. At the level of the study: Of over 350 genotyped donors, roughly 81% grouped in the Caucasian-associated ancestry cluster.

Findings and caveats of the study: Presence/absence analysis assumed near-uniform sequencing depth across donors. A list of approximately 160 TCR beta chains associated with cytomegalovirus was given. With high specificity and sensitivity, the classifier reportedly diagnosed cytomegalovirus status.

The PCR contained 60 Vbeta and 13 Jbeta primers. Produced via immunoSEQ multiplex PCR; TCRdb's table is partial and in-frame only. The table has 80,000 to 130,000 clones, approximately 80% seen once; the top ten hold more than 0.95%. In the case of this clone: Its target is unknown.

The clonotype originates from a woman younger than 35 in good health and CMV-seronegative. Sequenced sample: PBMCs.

CDR3 amino acids: CAISESDRETEAFF. In nucleotides, the CDR3 is TGTGCCATCAGTGAGTCCGACAGGGAGACTGAAGCTTTCTTT. The V gene is TRBV10-3, the J gene TRBJ1-1; 7 bases are a match to TRBD1. CDR3 length equals 14 residues. Germline V gene data show CDR1 as ENHRY and CDR2 as SYGVKD. The V segment lost 0 bases and the J segment 5 bases; nucleotides outside the gene matches: 3.